The 9 T cell receptor beta chains presented below share a single source sample, sequenced in a study of Graves' ophthalmopathy and Graves' hyperthyroidism. RNA transcripts were the source from which TCR beta CDR3 regions were amplified. The authors performed first-round RT-PCR with HTBI primers and then a second-round multiplex PCR. TCRdb ran MiXCR on the multiplex PCR reads and lists one entry per CDR3 protein. Among fewer than 600,000 distinct CDR3 sequences listed, 13% to 15% were seen once. The sequenced sample consisted of blood. The source is a woman in her thirties with Graves' ophthalmopathy.

The V gene is TRBV30, the J gene TRBJ2-4; no definite D call. Looked up from germline, CDR1 is GTSNPN and CDR2 is SVGIG (reference sequence). CDR3 size: 11 residues. Trimming removed 0 bases at V and 12 bases at J, with 9 bases between. CDR3 coding DNA: TGTGCCTGGAGTGTATTCGGCGGTCAGTACTTC. Its protein product is CAWSVFGGQYF.

This clonotype was picked up many times. The chain recombines TRBV7-2 with TRBJ2-7; perhaps TRBD1 as D (5 bases). V lost 2 bases, J lost 0 bases, and 8 bases lay in between. The CDR3 extends over 14 amino acids. Germline CDR1 reads SGHTA; CDR2 reads FQGNSA. The CDR3 spells CASSLLGVSYEQYF. The CDR3 nucleotides read TGTGCCAGCAGCTTATTAGGGGTCTCCTACGAGCAGTACTTC.

This chain joins TRBV2 and TRBJ2-5, with 12 bases that match TRBD2. The CDR3 runs 19 residues. Per the germline V gene, CDR1 is SNHLY and CDR2 is FYNNEI. Trimming cost V 3 bases and J 1 base; bases outside gene matches: 12. Here the CDR3 reads CASSDSTGTSGRPQETQYF. DNA of the CDR3: TGTGCCAGCAGTGATTCGACGGGGACTAGCGGGCGACCCCAAGAGACCCAGTACTTC. Based on the CDR3 plus reference TRBV2 and TRBJ2-5, the full variable domain is EPEVTQTPSHQVTQMGQEVILRCVPISNHLYFYWYRQILGQKVEFLVSFYNNEISEKSEIFDDQFSVERPDGSNFTLKIRSTKLEDSAMYFCASSDSTGTSGRPQETQYFGPGTRLLVL.

The sample holds many counts of this clonotype. This chain links TRBV6-1 with TRBJ2-7, with D hard to call. Trimming left V 0 bases short and J 4 bases short, with 4 bases between. Per the germline V gene, CDR1 is MNHNS and CDR2 is SASEGT. The CDR3 extends over 12 amino acids. In DNA, the CDR3 is TGTGCCAGCAGTGAAGCAAGGTACGAGCAGTACTTC. The encoded protein is CASSEARYEQYF.

This clonotype was counted at least ten times. J is TRBJ1-1 and V is TRBV28; possibly TRBD1 for D (6 bases). The CDR3 is made up of 15 amino acids. Germline assignment: CDR1 MDHEN and CDR2 SYDVKM. With 1 base removed from V and 2 bases from J, the gap between germline ends came to 11 bases. The CDR3 loop is CASSLSGGGNTEAFF. The CDR3 DNA is TGTGCCAGCAGTTTATCCGGAGGGGGAAACACTGAAGCTTTCTTT.

This clonotype was recorded many times. The chain recombines TRBV28 with TRBJ1-2, with 7 bases that match TRBD1. CDR3 length equals 14 residues. With V trimmed by 3 bases and J by 7 bases, 8 bases remained unmatched. Germline assignment: CDR1 MDHEN and CDR2 SYDVKM. The CDR3 bases are TGTGCCAGCAGTTTGCTGGGACAGTACGGTGGCTACACCTTC. Its protein is CASSLLGQYGGYTF.

This clonotype was detected many times. The genes are TRBV28 and TRBJ2-7; TRBD1 aligns across 7 bases. The CDR3 is 15 residues long. The J segment lost 2 bases and the V segment lost 7 bases, leaving 11 bases of the junction unmatched. Germline V gene data show CDR1 as MDHEN and CDR2 as SYDVKM. The CDR3 here is CASTPGSGTAYEQYF. As DNA, the CDR3 is TGTGCCAGCACCCCAGGTTCCGGGACAGCCTACGAGCAGTACTTC. The full variable domain, in which reference TRBV28 and TRBJ2-7 provide the parts outside the CDR3, is DVKVTQSSRYLVKRTGEKVFLECVQDMDHENMFWYRQDPGLGLRLIYFSYDVKMKEKGDIPEGYSVSREKKERFSLILESASTNQTSMYLCASTPGSGTAYEQYFGPGTRLTVT.

V usage is TRBV19 and J usage is TRBJ1-2; D gene uncertain. Germline V gives CDR1 LNHDA, CDR2 SQIVND (reference sequence). Trimming removed 5 bases from V and 8 bases from J, with 15 bases in between. The CDR3 is 13 residues long. The CDR3 region has the DNA TGTGCCAGTAGTTCCACCGGGATTTGGGGCTACACCTTC. It specifies CASSSTGIWGYTF.

This clonotype was found many times. The chain employs TRBV28 and TRBJ2-3, with 8 bases aligning to TRBD2. With 3 bases clipped from V and 1 base from J, the junction kept 12 bases outside the gene matches. The CDR3 consists of 18 residues. CDR1 MDHEN and CDR2 SYDVKM come from the germline V gene. CDR3 DNA sequence: TGTGCCAGCAGTTTTTTCCAGCGGGAGTCTTTCCGCACAGATACGCAGTATTTT. Its protein product is CASSFFQRESFRTDTQYF.